This TCR beta chain was obtained from a study of CD8 T cells in Susac syndrome. As regards this clonotype: Its target is not known.

This CDR3 is 13 amino acids long. Germline V gives CDR1 LGHDT, CDR2 YNNKEL (reference sequence). With 1 base removed from V and 5 bases from J, the gap between germline ends came to 8 bases. Sequencing of TCR beta was undertaken in CD8+ and CD4+ T cells derived from blood. As judged by recently defined diagnostic criteria, patients with Susac syndrome had definite or probable disease. The authors reverse transcribed roughly 0.5 to 1 ug RNA with random hexamers. A single record per CDR3 protein comes from TCRdb applying MiXCR to the immunoSEQ multiplex PCR reads. The table records around 150,000 distinct CDR3 sequences, almost 96% of them present only once. Study conclusions and caveats: Regarding the TCR sequencing and HLA analysis, the study admitted that a relatively small number of individuals were involved. The CD4+ T cell repertoires that were profiled in Susac syndrome showed no clonal expansion.

The clonotype originates from a human donor with Susac syndrome. The sequenced sample was CD4+ T cells from PBMCs. This rearrangement joins TRBV3-1 to TRBJ1-2; D uncertain. Here the CDR3 reads CASSQGSGYGYTF. As DNA, the CDR3 is TGTGCCAGCAGCCAAGGGTCGGGGTATGGCTACACCTTC.